The 27 T cell receptor beta chains listed next were all sequenced from one sample in a study of blood T cell repertoires in COVID-19. Produced via immunoSEQ multiplex PCR; TCRdb's table is partial and in-frame only. The data show approximately 94,000 clones, 85% seen once. Sequenced material: peripheral blood. The source is a man in his fifties with active or convalescent COVID-19.

The chain is built from TRBV3-1 (or the pseudogene TRBV3-2) and TRBJ1-2, with a weak D call TRBD1 (6 bases). Germline V gene sequence: CDR1 LGHDT, CDR2 YNNKEL (reference sequence). This CDR3 has 15 amino acids. The V gene lost 5 bases and the J gene lost 6 bases, with 19 bases spanning the gap. CDR3 amino acids: CASSFPGTTNHGYTF. The DNA of the CDR3 is TGTGCCAGCAGCTTTCCCGGGACAACTAATCATGGCTACACCTTC.

The V gene is TRBV11-2, the J gene TRBJ2-5, with D maybe TRBD1 (5 bases). Germline V CDR1 and CDR2: SGHAT, FQNNGV. V lost 5 bases to trimming and J lost 5 bases, with 15 bases between them. The CDR3 length is 14 residues. The CDR3 spells CASSETGGWETQYF. For the CDR3, the DNA is TGTGCCAGCAGCGAAACAGGCGGTTGGGAGACCCAGTACTTC.

This clone was picked up one time. The rearrangement links TRBV7-6 to TRBJ2-5; D gene ambiguous. V lost 5 bases and J lost 0, with 10 bases in between. Germline V gene data show CDR1 as SGHVS and CDR2 as FNYEAQ. This CDR3 is 14 amino acids long. CDR3 amino acids: CASSHSADQETQYF. The CDR3 DNA sequence: TGTGCCAGCAGCCATTCGGCGGACCAAGAGACCCAGTACTTC.

The J gene is TRBJ2-5, the V gene TRBV19; 8 bases are a match to TRBD1. This CDR3 is built from 13 residues. With 4 bases clipped from V and 8 bases from J, the junction kept 6 bases outside the gene matches. Germline-derived CDR1 and CDR2 are LNHDA and SQIVND (reference sequence). The CDR3 spells CASSKMTGDTQYF. As DNA, the CDR3 is TGTGCCAGTAGTAAGATGACAGGGGACACCCAGTACTTC.

V usage is TRBV25-1 and J usage is TRBJ2-7; D gene unclear. The CDR3 has 12 residues. V was cut by 8 bases and J by 7 bases, with 15 bases left in between. CDR1 and CDR2 from the germline V gene are MGHDK and SYGVNS. The CDR3 bases are TGTGCCAGCCGAGGCCCGGGTCGGGAGCAGTACTTC. It encodes CASRGPGREQYF.

The V and J genes are TRBV7-8 and TRBJ2-4, with TRBD2 matching 8 bases. CDR1 and CDR2 (germline): SGHVS, FQNEAQ. V gave up 0 bases and J gave up 0 bases; unmatched junction bases: 4. The CDR3 contains 17 residues. This CDR3 reads CASSLAGGALAKNIQYF. The CDR3 DNA reads TGTGCCAGCAGCTTAGCCGGGGGGGCCCTAGCCAAAAACATTCAGTACTTC.

The chain links TRBV18 to TRBJ1-1; D not resolved. V lost 3 bases and J lost 1, with 3 bases in between. This CDR3 comprises 12 residues. Germline CDR1 KGHSH, CDR2 LQKENI. CDR3 coding DNA: TGTGCCAGCTCACCCCGGAACACTGAAGCTTTCTTT. This codes for CASSPRNTEAFF.

The chain recombines TRBV21-1 with TRBJ2-1; TRBD1 reflects the table's D call only, with no check against the DNA. TRBV21-1 is described as a pseudogene. This CDR3 comprises 15 residues. DNA for the CDR3: TGTGCCAGCAGTCTCGACAGGGGAGGAGTGGATGAGCAGTTCTTC. As protein: CASSLDRGGVDEQFF.

This rearrangement joins TRBV5-1 to TRBJ2-7, with TRBD2 matching over 7 bases. Germline values: CDR1 SGHRS, CDR2 YFSETQ. This CDR3 is 14 amino acids long. V shed 5 bases, J shed 3 bases, and the junction held 8 bases outside the gene matches. CDR3 sequence (DNA): TGCGCCAGCAGACCACTGGCGGGAGTCTACGAGCAGTACTTC. It yields the protein CASRPLAGVYEQYF. Full variable domain (outside the CDR3, taken from reference TRBV5-1 and TRBJ2-7): KAGVTQTPRYLIKTRGQQVTLSCSPISGHRSVSWYQQTPGQGLQFLFEYFSETQRNKGNFPGRFSGRQFSNSRSEMNVSTLELGDSALYLCASRPLAGVYEQYFGPGTRLTVT.

This clone was picked up one time. V usage is TRBV5-4 and J usage is TRBJ2-3; 9 nucleotides align to TRBD2. The CDR3 loop spans 15 amino acids. With 4 bases clipped from V and 4 bases from J, the junction kept 7 bases outside the gene matches. Germline values: CDR1 SGHNT, CDR2 YYREEE (reference sequence). This chain's CDR3 is CASSLSGRIADTQYF. The CDR3 DNA is TGTGCCAGCAGCCTTAGCGGGAGAATTGCAGATACGCAGTATTTT. Full variable domain (outside the CDR3, taken from reference TRBV5-4 and TRBJ2-3): ETGVTQSPTHLIKTRGQQVTLRCSSQSGHNTVSWYQQALGQGPQFIFQYYREEENGRGNFPPRFSGLQFPNYSSELNVNALELDDSALYLCASSLSGRIADTQYFGPGTRLTVL.

This clone was detected only once. J is TRBJ1-6 and V is TRBV27; weak D call: TRBD1 (5 bases). Germline V lookup: CDR1 MNHEY, CDR2 SMNVEV (reference sequence). V lost 3 bases and J lost 10, with 13 bases in between. This CDR3 region has 14 residues. This CDR3 reads CASSLGPQLSPLHF. The CDR3 bases are TGTGCCAGCAGTTTGGGGCCGCAATTATCACCCCTCCACTTT.

This chain uses TRBV2 with TRBJ2-7; TRBD1 agrees at 9 bases. V lost 10 bases and J lost 2; bases outside the gene matches: 6. Germline assignment: CDR1 SNHLY and CDR2 FYNNEI. The CDR3 is 13 amino acids. This CDR3 is CATAGTGTYEQYF. CDR3 nucleotide sequence: TGTGCCACCGCCGGGACAGGGACCTACGAGCAGTACTTC.

The chain links TRBV19 to TRBJ2-2; D is unclear. Trimming stripped 6 bases from V and 4 bases from J, with 6 bases between. Per the germline V gene, CDR1 is LNHDA and CDR2 is SQIVND (reference sequence). This CDR3 spans 12 amino acids. CDR3 amino acids: CASRWSTGELFF. CDR3 nucleotide sequence: TGTGCCAGTAGGTGGAGCACCGGGGAGCTGTTTTTT.

The rearrangement joins TRBV6-2 or TRBV6-3 to TRBJ2-7, with D possibly being TRBD1 (5 bases). This CDR3 has 15 residues. Germline CDR1 is MNHEY and CDR2 is SVGEGT. Trimming stripped 6 bases from V and 0 bases from J, with 15 bases between. The CDR3 loop reads CASSNGRTTSYEQYF. The CDR3 coding sequence is TGTGCCAGCAGCAACGGACGGACAACCTCCTACGAGCAGTACTTC.

The gene calls are TRBV27 and TRBJ2-7, with a possible D match to TRBD1 (5 bases). V was clipped by 5 bases and J by 5 bases, with 19 bases between them. The germline V gene encodes CDR1 MNHEY and CDR2 SMNVEV (reference sequence). This CDR3 comprises 15 residues. The CDR3 sequence is CASSGLSGIGNEQYF. In nucleotides, the CDR3 is TGTGCCAGCAGTGGTCTCTCAGGGATAGGCAACGAGCAGTACTTC.

The CDR3 loop is CATSDLAASSYNEQFF. The CDR3 coding sequence is TGTGCCACCAGTGATCTAGCGGCAAGCTCCTACAATGAGCAGTTCTTC. This chain uses TRBV24-1 with TRBJ2-1, with TRBD2 matching over 7 bases. In germline, CDR1 is KGHDR, CDR2 SFDVKD. J was trimmed by 0 bases and V by 3 bases; bases with no gene match: 4. The CDR3 is 16 amino acids.

V and J are TRBV11-3 and TRBJ2-3; 13 positions agree with TRBD2. The germline V gene has CDR1 SGHNT and CDR2 YENEEA. V was clipped by 6 bases and J by 3 bases; unmatched bases: 3. The CDR3 length is 15 residues. CDR3 in amino acids: CASRKTSGRTDTQYF. The CDR3 DNA reads TGTGCCAGCAGAAAGACTAGCGGGAGGACAGATACGCAGTATTTT. Together with reference TRBV11-3 and TRBJ2-3, the CDR3 gives the full variable domain: EAGVVQSPRYKIIEKKQPVAFWCNPISGHNTLYWYLQNLGQGPELLIRYENEEAVDDSQLPKDRFSAERLKGVDSTLKIQPAELGDSAVYLCASRKTSGRTDTQYFGPGTRLTVL.

In DNA form, the CDR3 reads TGTGCCAGCAGTGAAGGGACAGGGAGGGGTGAAAAACTGTTTTTT. This gives the protein CASSEGTGRGEKLFF. This sequence joins TRBV2 and TRBJ1-4, with 8 bases identical to TRBD1. Germline CDR1 SNHLY, CDR2 FYNNEI. V gave up 1 base and J gave up 7 bases; unmatched junction bases: 5. The CDR3 has 15 amino acids.

This chain links TRBV24-1 with TRBJ2-4; maybe TRBD1 (5 bases). The CDR3 covers 14 residues. V was trimmed by 2 bases and J by 8 bases, leaving 12 bases between them. The germline V gene has CDR1 KGHDR and CDR2 SFDVKD. CDR3 nucleotide sequence: TGTGCCACCAGTGATTCCTTAGGGGTAGACATTCAGTACTTC. Protein product: CATSDSLGVDIQYF.

This chain links TRBV4-1 with TRBJ1-4, with TRBD1 identical over 8 bases. Germline CDR1 and CDR2: MGHRA and YSYEKL. The trim removed 0 bases at V and 2 bases at J, leaving 5 bases unmatched. The CDR3 is made up of 17 amino acids. CDR3 DNA: TGCGCCAGCAGCCAAGACAGGGGGCTCATTACTAATGAAAAACTGTTTTTT. This encodes CASSQDRGLITNEKLFF.

This chain uses TRBV6-5 with TRBJ2-7; no clear D gene. Per germline, CDR1 MNHEY and CDR2 SVGAGI. The CDR3 spans 13 residues. The V gene lost 2 bases and the J gene lost 5 bases, with 10 bases spanning the gap. DNA for the CDR3: TGTGCCAGCAGTTACGTGGGCCCCGACGAGCAGTACTTC. It yields the protein CASSYVGPDEQYF.

This chain joins TRBV5-1 and TRBJ2-1; 9 bases line up with TRBD2. CDR1 is SGHRS, CDR2 YFSETQ, per germline. V shed 2 bases and J 7 bases; nucleotides not matched to a gene: 7. This CDR3 contains 15 residues. The chain's CDR3 is CASSFEASGENEQFF. The CDR3 DNA is TGCGCCAGCAGCTTTGAGGCTAGCGGGGAAAATGAGCAGTTCTTC.

The gene calls are TRBV9 and TRBJ2-2, with TRBD2 matching 8 bases. This CDR3 has 17 amino acids. Looked up from germline, CDR1 is SGDLS and CDR2 is YYNGEE. Losses at the gene ends were 0 bases for V and 0 bases for J; bases not matched to a gene: 4. DNA for the CDR3: TGTGCCAGCAGCGTAGGCATACTAGCGGCGAACACCGGGGAGCTGTTTTTT. Translated, it gives CASSVGILAANTGELFF.

In its sample, this clone was seen once. This sequence joins TRBV11-1 and TRBJ2-7; D perhaps matches TRBD1 (6 bases). V was clipped by 5 bases and J by 2 bases, with 16 bases between them. CDR3 length equals 15 residues. Germline CDR1 is SGHAT and CDR2 is FQDESV (reference sequence). The CDR3 sequence is CASSPGPNRAYEQYF. CDR3 DNA: TGTGCCAGCAGCCCGGGCCCGAACAGGGCCTACGAGCAGTACTTC.

The chain combines TRBV11-2 with TRBJ1-1; the match to TRBD1 covers 11 bases. Looked up from germline, CDR1 is SGHAT and CDR2 is FQNNGV. The length of the CDR3 is 14 residues. V dropped 4 bases and J dropped 5; count of bases not matched to a gene: 3. The CDR3: CASSSDRGRTEAFF. DNA of the CDR3: TGTGCCAGCAGCTCGGACAGGGGGCGTACTGAAGCTTTCTTT.

V gene TRBV11-2 combines with J gene TRBJ2-7; D uncertain. The V end lost 3 bases, the J end lost 0 bases, and 12 bases lay between the germline ends. The CDR3 sequence is 15 residues long. CDR1 SGHAT and CDR2 FQNNGV come from the germline V gene. CDR3 coding DNA: TGTGCCAGCAGCTTCTACGTCACTTACTCCTACGAGCAGTACTTC. Encoded protein: CASSFYVTYSYEQYF. Complete variable domain (other parts from reference TRBV11-2 and TRBJ2-7): EAGVAQSPRYKIIEKRQSVAFWCNPISGHATLYWYQQILGQGPKLLIQFQNNGVVDDSQLPKDRFSAERLKGVDSTLKIQPAKLEDSAVYLCASSFYVTYSYEQYFGPGTRLTVT.

The chain recombines TRBV19 with TRBJ2-1; 11 nucleotides match TRBD2. This CDR3 region has 14 residues. The germline V gene has CDR1 LNHDA and CDR2 SQIVND (reference sequence). V shed 6 bases, J shed 5 bases, and the junction held 3 bases outside the gene matches. CDR3 DNA sequence: TGTGCCAGTAGGGGACTAGCGGTACACAATGAGCAGTTCTTC. Encoded protein: CASRGLAVHNEQFF.